The entry that follows covers one T cell receptor beta chain sequence. This entry comes from a study of T-cell memory formation after mild COVID-19. The wider study: Largely donor-specific sequence clusters came from two donors.

J gave up 3 bases and V 0 bases, and 6 bases lay outside the gene matches. The CDR3 sequence is 18 residues long. CDR1 is MNHEY, CDR2 SVGEGT, per germline. One entry per CDR3 protein, called by TCRdb with MiXCR from the 5' RACE reads. The table includes about 88,000 distinct CDR3 sequences, 20% to 25% detected once. This sequence was found in a man aged 18 to 29 who had mild COVID-19 (a few samples of this study predate the infection). Cell type and time point are not known. The specimen sequenced was PBMCs or a T cell subset sorted from them (not recorded which). The rearrangement joins TRBV6-2 or TRBV6-3 to TRBJ2-1; TRBD1 agrees at 12 bases. The CDR3 reads CASSYSIGTGGFYNEQFF. The CDR3 bases are TGTGCCAGCAGTTACTCGATCGGGACAGGGGGCTTCTACAATGAGCAGTTCTTC.